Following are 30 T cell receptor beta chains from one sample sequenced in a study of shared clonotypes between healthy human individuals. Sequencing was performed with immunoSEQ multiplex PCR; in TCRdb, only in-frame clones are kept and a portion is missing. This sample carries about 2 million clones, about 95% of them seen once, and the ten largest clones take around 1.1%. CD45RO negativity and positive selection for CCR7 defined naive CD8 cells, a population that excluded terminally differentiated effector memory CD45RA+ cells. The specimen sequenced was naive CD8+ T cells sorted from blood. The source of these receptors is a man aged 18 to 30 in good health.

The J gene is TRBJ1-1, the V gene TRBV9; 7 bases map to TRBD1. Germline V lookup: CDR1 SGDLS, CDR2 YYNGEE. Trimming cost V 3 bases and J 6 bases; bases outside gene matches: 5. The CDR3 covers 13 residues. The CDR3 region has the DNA TGTGCCAGCAGCGGGGGGACAGAAGCTGAAGCTTTCTTT. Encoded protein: CASSGGTEAEAFF. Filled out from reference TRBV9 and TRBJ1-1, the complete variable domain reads DSGVTQTPKHLITATGQRVTLRCSPRSGDLSVYWYQQSLDQGLQFLIQYYNGEERAKGNILERFSAQQFPDLHSELNLSSLELGDSALYFCASSGGTEAEAFFGQGTRLTVV.

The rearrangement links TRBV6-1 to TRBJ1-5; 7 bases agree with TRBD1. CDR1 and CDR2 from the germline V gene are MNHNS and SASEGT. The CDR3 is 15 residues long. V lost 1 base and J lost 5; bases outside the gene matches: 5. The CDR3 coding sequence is TGTGCCAGCAGTGAAGACAGGGGCGCCGATCAGCCCCAGCATTTT. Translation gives CASSEDRGADQPQHF.

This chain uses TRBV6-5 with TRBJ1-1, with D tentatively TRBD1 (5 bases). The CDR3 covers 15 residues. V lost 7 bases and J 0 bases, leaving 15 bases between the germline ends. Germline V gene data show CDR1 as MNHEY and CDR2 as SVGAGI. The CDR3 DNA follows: TGTGCCAGCACCTCAGGGCAAGGCGTGAACACTGAAGCTTTCTTT. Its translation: CASTSGQGVNTEAFF.

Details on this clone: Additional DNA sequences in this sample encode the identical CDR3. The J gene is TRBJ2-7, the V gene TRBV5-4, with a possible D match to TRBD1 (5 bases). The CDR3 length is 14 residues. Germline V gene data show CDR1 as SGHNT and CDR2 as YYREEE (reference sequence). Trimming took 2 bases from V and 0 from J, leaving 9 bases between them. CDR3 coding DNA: TGTGCCAGCAGCTTTAGGGGCAGCTCCTACGAGCAGTACTTC. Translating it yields CASSFRGSSYEQYF.

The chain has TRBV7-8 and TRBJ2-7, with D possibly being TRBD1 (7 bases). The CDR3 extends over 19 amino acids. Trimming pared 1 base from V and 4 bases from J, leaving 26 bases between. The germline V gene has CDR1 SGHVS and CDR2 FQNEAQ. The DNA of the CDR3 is TGTGCCAGCAGCTTAGGGGCAGGGGGGTATTTGCGGGAAGGTTACGAGCAGTACTTC. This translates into CASSLGAGGYLREGYEQYF.

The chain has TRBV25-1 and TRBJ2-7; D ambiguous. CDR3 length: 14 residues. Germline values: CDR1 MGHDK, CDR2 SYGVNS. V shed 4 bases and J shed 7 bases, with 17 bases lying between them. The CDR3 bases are TGTGCCAGCAGTGCCCTCCATCGAGAGGATGAGCAGTACTTC. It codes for CASSALHREDEQYF.

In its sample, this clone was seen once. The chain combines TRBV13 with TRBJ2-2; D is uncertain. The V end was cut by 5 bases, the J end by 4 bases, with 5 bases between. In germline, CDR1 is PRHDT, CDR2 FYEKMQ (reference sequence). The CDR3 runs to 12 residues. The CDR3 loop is CASSAATGELFF. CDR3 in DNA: TGTGCCAGCAGCGCGGCCACCGGGGAGCTGTTTTTT.

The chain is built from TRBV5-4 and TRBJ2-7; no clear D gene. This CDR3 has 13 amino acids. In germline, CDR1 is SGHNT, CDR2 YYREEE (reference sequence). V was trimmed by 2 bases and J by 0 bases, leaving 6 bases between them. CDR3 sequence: CASSFRHSYEQYF. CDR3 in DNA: TGTGCCAGCAGCTTCCGACACTCCTACGAGCAGTACTTC.

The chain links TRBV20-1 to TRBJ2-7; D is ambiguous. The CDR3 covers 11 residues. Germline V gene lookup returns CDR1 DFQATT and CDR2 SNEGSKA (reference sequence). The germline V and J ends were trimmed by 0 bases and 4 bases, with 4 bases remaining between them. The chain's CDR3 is CSAREFYEQYF. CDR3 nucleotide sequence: TGCAGTGCTAGAGAGTTTTACGAGCAGTACTTC.

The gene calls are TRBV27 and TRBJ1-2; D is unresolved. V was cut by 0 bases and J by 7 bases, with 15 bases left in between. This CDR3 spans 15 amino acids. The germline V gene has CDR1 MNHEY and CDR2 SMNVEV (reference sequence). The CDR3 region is CASSLSNSGSRGYTF. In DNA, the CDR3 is TGTGCCAGCAGTTTATCGAATTCAGGAAGTCGTGGCTACACCTTC.

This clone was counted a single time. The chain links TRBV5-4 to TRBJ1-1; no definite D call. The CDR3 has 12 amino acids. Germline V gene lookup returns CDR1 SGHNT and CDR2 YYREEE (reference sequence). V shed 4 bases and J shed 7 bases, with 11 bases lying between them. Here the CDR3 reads CASSGESGEAFF. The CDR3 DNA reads TGTGCCAGCAGCGGGGAATCAGGTGAAGCTTTCTTT.

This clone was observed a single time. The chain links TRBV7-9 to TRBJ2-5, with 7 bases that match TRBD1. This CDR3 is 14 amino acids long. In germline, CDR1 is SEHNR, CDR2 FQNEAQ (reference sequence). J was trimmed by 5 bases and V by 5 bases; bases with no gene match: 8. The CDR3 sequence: CASSTDRYWETQYF. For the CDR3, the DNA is TGTGCCAGCAGCACGGACAGGTATTGGGAGACCCAGTACTTC.

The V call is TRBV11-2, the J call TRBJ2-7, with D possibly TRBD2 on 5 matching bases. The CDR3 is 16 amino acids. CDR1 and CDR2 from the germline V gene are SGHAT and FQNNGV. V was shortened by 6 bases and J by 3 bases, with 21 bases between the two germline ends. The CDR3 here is CASRRINPGLDYEQYF. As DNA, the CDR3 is TGTGCCAGCAGGCGTATTAACCCCGGACTGGACTACGAGCAGTACTTC.

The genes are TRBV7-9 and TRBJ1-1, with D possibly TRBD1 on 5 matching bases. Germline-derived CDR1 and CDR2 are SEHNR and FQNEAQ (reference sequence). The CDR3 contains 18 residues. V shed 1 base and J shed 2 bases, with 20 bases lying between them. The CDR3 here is CASSLEFPARDHNTEAFF. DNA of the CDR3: TGTGCCAGCAGCTTAGAATTCCCGGCCAGGGATCATAACACTGAAGCTTTCTTT.

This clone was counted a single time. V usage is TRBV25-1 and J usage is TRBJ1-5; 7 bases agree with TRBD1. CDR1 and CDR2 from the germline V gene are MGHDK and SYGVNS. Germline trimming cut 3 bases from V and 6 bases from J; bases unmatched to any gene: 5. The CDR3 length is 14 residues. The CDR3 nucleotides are TGTGCCAGCAGTGACAGGGGGAACGGTCAGCCCCAGCATTTT. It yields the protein CASSDRGNGQPQHF. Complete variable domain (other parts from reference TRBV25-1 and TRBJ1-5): EADIYQTPRYLVIGTGKKITLECSQTMGHDKMYWYQQDPGMELHLIHYSYGVNSTEKGDLSSESTVSRIRTEHFPLTLESARPSHTSQYLCASSDRGNGQPQHFGDGTRLSIL.

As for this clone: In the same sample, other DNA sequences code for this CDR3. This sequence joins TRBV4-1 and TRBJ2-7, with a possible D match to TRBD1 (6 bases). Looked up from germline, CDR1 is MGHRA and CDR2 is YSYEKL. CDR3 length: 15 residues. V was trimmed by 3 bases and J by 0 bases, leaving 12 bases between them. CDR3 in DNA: TGCGCCAGCAGCCAGCTACAGGGCAGCTCCTACGAGCAGTACTTC. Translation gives CASSQLQGSSYEQYF.

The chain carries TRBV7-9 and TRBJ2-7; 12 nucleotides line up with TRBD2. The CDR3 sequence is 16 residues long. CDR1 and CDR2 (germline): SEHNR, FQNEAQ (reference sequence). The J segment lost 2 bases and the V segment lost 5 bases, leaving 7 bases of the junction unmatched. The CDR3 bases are TGTGCCAGCAGCACTCGGACTAGCGGGACAACCTACGAGCAGTACTTC. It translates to CASSTRTSGTTYEQYF.

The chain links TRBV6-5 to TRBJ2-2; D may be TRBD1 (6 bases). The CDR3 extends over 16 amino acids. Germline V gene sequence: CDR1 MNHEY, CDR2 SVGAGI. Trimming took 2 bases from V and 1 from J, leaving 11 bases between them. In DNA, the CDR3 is TGTGCCAGCAGTTACAGTCCGACAGGGAACACCGGGGAGCTGTTTTTT. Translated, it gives CASSYSPTGNTGELFF.

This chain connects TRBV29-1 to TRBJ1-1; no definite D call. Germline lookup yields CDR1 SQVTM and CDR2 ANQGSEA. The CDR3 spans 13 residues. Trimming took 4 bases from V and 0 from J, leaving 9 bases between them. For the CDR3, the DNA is TGCAGCGTTGTGATAAGGCTGAACACTGAAGCTTTCTTT. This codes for CSVVIRLNTEAFF.

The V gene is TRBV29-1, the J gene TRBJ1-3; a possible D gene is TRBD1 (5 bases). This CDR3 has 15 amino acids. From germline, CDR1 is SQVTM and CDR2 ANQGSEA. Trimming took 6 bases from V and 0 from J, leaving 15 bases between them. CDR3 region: CSVGGTESSGNTIYF. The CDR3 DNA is TGCAGCGTCGGGGGAACAGAGAGCTCTGGAAACACCATATATTTT.

CDR3 in amino acids: CASSEAFSLGEQYF. Written as DNA, the CDR3 is TGTGCCAGCAGCGAGGCCTTCAGTCTCGGGGAGCAGTACTTC. This sequence joins TRBV7-2 and TRBJ2-7; D unresolved. This CDR3 is 14 amino acids long. Germline-derived CDR1 and CDR2 are SGHTA and FQGNSA. The V end lost 5 bases, the J end lost 7 bases, and 18 bases lay between the germline ends.

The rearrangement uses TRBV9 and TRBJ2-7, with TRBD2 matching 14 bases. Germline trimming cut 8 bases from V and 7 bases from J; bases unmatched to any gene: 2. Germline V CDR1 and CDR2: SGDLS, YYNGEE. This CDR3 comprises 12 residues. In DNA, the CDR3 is TGTGCCAGTGGACTAGCGGGAGGTGAGCAGTACTTC. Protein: CASGLAGGEQYF.

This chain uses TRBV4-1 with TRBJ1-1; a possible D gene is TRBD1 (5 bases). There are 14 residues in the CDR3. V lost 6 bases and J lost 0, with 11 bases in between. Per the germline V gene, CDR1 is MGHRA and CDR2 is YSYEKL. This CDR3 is CASSSGAMNTEAFF. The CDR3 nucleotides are TGCGCCAGCAGTTCTGGGGCTATGAACACTGAAGCTTTCTTT.

This CDR3 is CASSENRLAGGRWGSDTQYF. Here the CDR3 DNA reads TGTGCCAGCAGCGAAAACCGACTAGCGGGAGGGAGATGGGGGTCGGATACGCAGTATTTT. This chain connects TRBV9 to TRBJ2-3; 14 nucleotides agree with TRBD2. The CDR3 has 20 residues. CDR1 is SGDLS and CDR2 is YYNGEE in the germline V gene. The V segment lost 3 bases and the J segment 6 bases; nucleotides outside the gene matches: 18. The whole variable domain, remainder taken from reference TRBV9 and TRBJ2-3, is DSGVTQTPKHLITATGQRVTLRCSPRSGDLSVYWYQQSLDQGLQFLIQYYNGEERAKGNILERFSAQQFPDLHSELNLSSLELGDSALYFCASSENRLAGGRWGSDTQYFGPGTRLTVL.

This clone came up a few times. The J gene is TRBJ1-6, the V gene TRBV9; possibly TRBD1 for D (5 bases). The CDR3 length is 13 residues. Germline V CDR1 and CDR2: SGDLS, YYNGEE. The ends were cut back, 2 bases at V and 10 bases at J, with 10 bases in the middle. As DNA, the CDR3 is TGTGCCAGCAGCGTTCAGGGCGAATCACCCCTCCACTTT. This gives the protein CASSVQGESPLHF.

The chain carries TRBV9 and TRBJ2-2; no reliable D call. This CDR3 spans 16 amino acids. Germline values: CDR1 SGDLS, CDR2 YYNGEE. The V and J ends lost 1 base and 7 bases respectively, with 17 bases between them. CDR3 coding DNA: TGTGCCAGCAGCGTACAAGCCGAGGAGTACGGCGGGGAGCTGTTTTTT. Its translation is CASSVQAEEYGGELFF. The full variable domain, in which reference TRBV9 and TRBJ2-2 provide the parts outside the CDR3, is DSGVTQTPKHLITATGQRVTLRCSPRSGDLSVYWYQQSLDQGLQFLIQYYNGEERAKGNILERFSAQQFPDLHSELNLSSLELGDSALYFCASSVQAEEYGGELFFGEGSRLTVL.

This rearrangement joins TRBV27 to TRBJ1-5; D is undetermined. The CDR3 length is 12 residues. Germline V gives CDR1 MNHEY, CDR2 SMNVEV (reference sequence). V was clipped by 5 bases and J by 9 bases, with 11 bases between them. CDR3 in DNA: TGTGCCAGCAGTGCTTCCGAGCGGCCCCAGCATTTT. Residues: CASSASERPQHF.

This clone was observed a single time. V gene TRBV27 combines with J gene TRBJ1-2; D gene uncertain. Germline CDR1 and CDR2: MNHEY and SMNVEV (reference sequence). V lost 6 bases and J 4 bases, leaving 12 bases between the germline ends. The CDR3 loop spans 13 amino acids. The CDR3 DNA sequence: TGTGCCAGCAGCGAAGGCCCGGGCTATGGCTACACCTTC. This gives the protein CASSEGPGYGYTF.

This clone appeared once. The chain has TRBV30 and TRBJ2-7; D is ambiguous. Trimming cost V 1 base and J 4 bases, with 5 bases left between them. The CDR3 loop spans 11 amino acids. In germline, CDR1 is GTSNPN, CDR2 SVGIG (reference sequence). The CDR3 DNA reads TGTGCCTGGAGTGAGCGATACGAGCAGTACTTC. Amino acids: CAWSERYEQYF.

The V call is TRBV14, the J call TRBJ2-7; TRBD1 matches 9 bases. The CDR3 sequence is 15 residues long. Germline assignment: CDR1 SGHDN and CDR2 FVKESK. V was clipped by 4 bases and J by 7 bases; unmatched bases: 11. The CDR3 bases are TGTGCCAGCAGCCTCCACGTCGGACAGGGGCAAGAGCAGTACTTC. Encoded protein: CASSLHVGQGQEQYF.